Below, 22 T cell receptor beta chains from the same sample are listed, as sequenced in a study of metastatic and nonmetastatic thyroid tumors. Every patient underwent thyroid surgery untreated. TCRdb redid the clone calls on the PCR reads using MiXCR. The repertoire holds more than 15,000 clones, with over 15% as singletons. Sequenced: blood. The receptor source for this set is a male donor with papillary thyroid cancer or a benign thyroid nodule (not recorded which). Some clones in this sample may be carry-over from other donors' samples.

The CDR3 DNA reads as TGTGCCAGCAGTTACGTGAGCCTCCATCTCAATGAGCAGTTCTTC. Translation gives CASSYVSLHLNEQFF. The chain recombines TRBV27 with TRBJ2-1, with D unresolved. CDR3 length: 15 residues. Deletions cut 4 bases from V and 6 bases from J, with 16 bases between. Germline CDR1 is MNHEY and CDR2 is SMNVEV (reference sequence).

This clone was counted ten times or more. The rearrangement links TRBV6-5 to TRBJ1-4, with D possibly TRBD1 on 6 matching bases. The CDR3 has 14 residues. Trimming left V 2 bases short and J 5 bases short, with 9 bases between. From germline, CDR1 is MNHEY and CDR2 SVGAGI. CDR3 region: CASSYGGLNEKLFF. The CDR3 coding sequence is TGTGCCAGCAGTTACGGGGGCCTCAATGAAAAACTGTTTTTT.

This clone appeared many times. This chain connects TRBV11-3 to TRBJ2-5; TRBD2 is a possible D gene (6 bases). CDR3 length: 14 residues. Germline V lookup: CDR1 SGHNT, CDR2 YENEEA. The germline V and J ends were trimmed by 5 bases and 2 bases, with 12 bases remaining between them. The CDR3 reads CASSRDFEQETQYF. CDR3 nucleotide sequence: TGTGCCAGCAGCCGGGACTTCGAACAAGAGACCCAGTACTTC.

This clone was seen ten or more times. The V gene is TRBV2, the J gene TRBJ2-3, with D perhaps TRBD1 or TRBD2 (5 bases each). Germline V gene lookup returns CDR1 SNHLY and CDR2 FYNNEI. The length of the CDR3 is 15 residues. V lost 7 bases and J 4 bases, leaving 18 bases between the germline ends. The CDR3 DNA follows: TGTGCCAGCACGGAAGAGGGGAGTCGGTCAGATACGCAGTATTTT. Amino acid sequence: CASTEEGSRSDTQYF. Based on the CDR3 plus reference TRBV2 and TRBJ2-3, the full variable domain is EPEVTQTPSHQVTQMGQEVILRCVPISNHLYFYWYRQILGQKVEFLVSFYNNEISEKSEIFDDQFSVERPDGSNFTLKIRSTKLEDSAMYFCASTEEGSRSDTQYFGPGTRLTVL.

This clone was picked up many times. This chain uses TRBV6-1 with TRBJ1-2, with 9 bases lining up with TRBD1. J was trimmed by 7 bases and V by 5 bases; bases with no gene match: 8. The CDR3 totals 14 residues. Germline lookup yields CDR1 MNHNS and CDR2 SASEGT. The CDR3 loop is CASSPNTGGRGYTF. The DNA for the CDR3 is TGTGCCAGCAGTCCGAACACAGGGGGCCGTGGCTACACCTTC.

The sample holds many counts of this clone. The chain combines TRBV19 with TRBJ1-2, with D hard to call. The CDR3 is 14 amino acids. Germline assignment: CDR1 LNHDA and CDR2 SQIVND (reference sequence). Trimming cost V 8 bases and J 1 base, with 14 bases left between them. The DNA of the CDR3 is TGTGCCAGTTCCCCTGGGCAGATTAACTATGGCTACACCTTC. It codes for CASSPGQINYGYTF.

This clone has just a few counts. Germline and junction disagree at one end, which may indicate a read error. The chain has TRBV5-8 and TRBJ2-1; D call uncertain. Germline CDR1 reads SGHTS; CDR2 reads YDEGEE. This CDR3 comprises 10 residues. The CDR3 nucleotides are TGTGCCAGTAGCTACAATGAGCAGTTCTTC. As protein: CASSYNEQFF.

By its share, this clone is medium-sized. V is TRBV20-1 and J is TRBJ1-6; D remains unclear. The CDR3 covers 14 residues. Germline-derived CDR1 and CDR2 are DFQATT and SNEGSKA (reference sequence). Trimming took 3 bases from V and 5 from J, leaving 11 bases between them. The CDR3 coding sequence is TGCAGTGCTAGCTTGTCACAAGATAATTCACCCCTCCACTTT. It encodes CSASLSQDNSPLHF.

This clone was counted ten times or more. V gene TRBV5-1 combines with J gene TRBJ2-7, with D perhaps TRBD1 (6 bases). The CDR3 spans 13 residues. Germline CDR1 and CDR2: SGHRS and YFSETQ. V gave up 4 bases and J gave up 7 bases, with 15 bases separating them. The CDR3 bases are TGCGCCAGCAGCCTAGGGACATCGCGTGAGCAGTACTTC. As protein: CASSLGTSREQYF.

By share of the sample, this clone is medium-sized. This chain connects TRBV11-2 to TRBJ2-7, with TRBD2 matching over 16 bases. From germline, CDR1 is SGHAT and CDR2 FQNNGV. V gave up 5 bases and J gave up 7 bases; unmatched junction bases: 8. The CDR3 totals 16 residues. The CDR3 loop reads CASSAPGTSGREEQYF. The CDR3 nucleotides are TGTGCCAGCAGCGCCCCCGGGACTAGCGGGAGGGAAGAGCAGTACTTC.

There are many counts of this clone. The rearrangement uses TRBV6-2 or TRBV6-3 and TRBJ2-3, with TRBD2 matching 8 bases. V lost 0 bases to trimming and J lost 6 bases; unmatched junction nucleotides: 8. This CDR3 spans 16 amino acids. Germline lookup yields CDR1 MNHEY and CDR2 SVGEGT. CDR3 coding DNA: TGTGCCAGCAGTTACTCTTCGAGCGGGAGTTCCGATACGCAGTATTTT. It is translated as CASSYSSSGSSDTQYF.

In its sample, this clone was seen many times. CDR3 amino acids: CASSFGGTQYF. The DNA for the CDR3 is TGTGCCAGCAGTTTTGGTGGGACCCAGTACTTC. The chain links TRBV28 to TRBJ2-5; unclear D gene. The germline CDR1 and CDR2 sequences are MDHEN and SYDVKM. The CDR3 extends over 11 amino acids. V was clipped by 3 bases and J by 7 bases, with 6 bases between them.

The genes are TRBV20-1 and TRBJ2-7; D might be TRBD1 or TRBD2, each matching 6 bases. Trimming took 1 base from V and 5 from J, leaving 15 bases between them. The CDR3 is 14 residues long. Germline CDR1 and CDR2: DFQATT and SNEGSKA (reference sequence). In DNA, the CDR3 is TGCAGTGCTAGAGCCGTTCGGGGGCAAAACGAGCAGTACGTC. This sequence encodes CSARAVRGQNEQYV.

This chain uses TRBV5-1 with TRBJ1-1; D is ambiguous. The CDR3 length is 15 residues. The V gene lost 3 bases and the J gene lost 0 bases, with 12 bases spanning the gap. Germline values: CDR1 SGHRS, CDR2 YFSETQ. DNA of the CDR3: TGCGCCAGCAGCTGGGGAGGAGCCCTGAACACTGAAGCTTTCTTT. It yields the protein CASSWGGALNTEAFF.

For this clone: Its ends do not fully match the called genes, so a read error is possible. V and J are TRBV30 and TRBJ2-1; the match to TRBD2 covers 15 bases. From germline, CDR1 is GTSNPN and CDR2 SVGIG (reference sequence). CDR3 length equals 15 residues. The CDR3 region is CDWSLGLAGGYEQFF. The CDR3 nucleotides read TGTGACTGGAGTTTGGGACTAGCGGGGGGCTATGAGCAGTTCTTC. Complete variable domain (other parts from reference TRBV30 and TRBJ2-1): SQTIHQWPATLVQPVGSPLSLECTVEGTSNPNLYWYRQAAGRGLQLLFYSVGIGQISSEVPQNLSASRPQDRQFILSSKKLLLSDSGFYLCDWSLGLAGGYEQFFGPGTRLTVL.

In its sample, this clone was seen many times. One base away lies a much larger clone, so this may be a sequencing read error. Distinct nucleotide sequences in the sample also encode this CDR3. This CDR3 is CASSVTSGNTGELFF. DNA of the CDR3: TGTGCCAGCAGTGTGACTAGCGGGAATACCGGGGAGCTGTTTTTT. The genes are TRBV6-4 and TRBJ2-2; 11 nucleotides match TRBD2. Germline lookup yields CDR1 MRHNA and CDR2 SNTAGT. CDR3 length: 15 residues. J was trimmed by 5 bases and V by 4 bases; bases with no gene match: 3.

This clone was recorded many times. The chain is built from TRBV5-1 and TRBJ2-3; TRBD2 matches 7 bases. V lost 1 base to trimming and J lost 5 bases; unmatched junction nucleotides: 7. The CDR3 is made up of 15 amino acids. CDR1 is SGHRS, CDR2 YFSETQ, per germline. DNA for the CDR3: TGCGCCAGCAGCTTGCTCGCGGGAGTTTTAGATACGCAGTATTTT. Translation: CASSLLAGVLDTQYF.

Ten or more counts support this clone. The chain recombines TRBV12-3 or TRBV12-4 with TRBJ2-7, with D hard to call. The CDR3 loop spans 14 amino acids. Deletions cut 6 bases from V and 0 bases from J, with 12 bases between. CDR3 amino acids: CASRNGWSSYEQYF. DNA for the CDR3: TGTGCCAGCAGGAACGGTTGGAGCTCCTACGAGCAGTACTTC.

J is TRBJ1-5 and V is TRBV2, with no clear D. The CDR3 contains 13 residues. Deletions cut 11 bases from V and 2 bases from J, with 13 bases between. CDR1 SNHLY and CDR2 FYNNEI come from the germline V gene. The CDR3 DNA sequence: TGTGCCTGTCGAGGTAGGGGCAATCAGCCCCAGCATTTT. The encoded protein is CACRGRGNQPQHF.

This clone is medium-sized in the sample. The chain couples TRBV11-3 to TRBJ2-2; D not resolved. The V end was cut by 1 base, the J end by 4 bases, with 13 bases between. CDR3 length: 16 amino acids. Germline V lookup: CDR1 SGHNT, CDR2 YENEEA. The CDR3 region has the DNA TGTGCCAGCAGCTTAGGCCTAGTTGAAGGCACCGGGGAGCTGTTTTTT. Its protein product is CASSLGLVEGTGELFF. The full variable domain, with the rest looked up from reference TRBV11-3 and TRBJ2-2, is EAGVVQSPRYKIIEKKQPVAFWCNPISGHNTLYWYLQNLGQGPELLIRYENEEAVDDSQLPKDRFSAERLKGVDSTLKIQPAELGDSAVYLCASSLGLVEGTGELFFGEGSRLTVL.

This clone qualifies as medium-sized. The J gene is TRBJ2-1, the V gene TRBV4-1; D unresolved. The CDR3 contains 14 residues. With 2 bases removed from V and 7 bases from J, the gap between germline ends came to 12 bases. CDR1 is MGHRA and CDR2 is YSYEKL in the germline V gene. CDR3 in DNA: TGCGCCAGCAGCCAACTACGACTCCAAAATGAGCAGTTCTTC. Encoded protein: CASSQLRLQNEQFF.

Relative to its sample, this clone is medium-sized. The V and J genes are TRBV29-1 and TRBJ2-7; possible D gene TRBD2, 5 bases. Deletions cut 7 bases from V and 2 bases from J, with 18 bases between. Germline V gives CDR1 SQVTM, CDR2 ANQGSEA. The CDR3 is 14 residues long. CDR3 in amino acids: CSAYLGDSAYEQYF. DNA of the CDR3: TGCAGCGCCTACCTCGGGGATTCTGCCTACGAGCAGTACTTC.